What follows is one T cell receptor (beta chain) and its context. The table came from immunoSEQ multiplex PCR; TCRdb's copy has only in-frame clones and leaves some out. The sample contains some 100,000 clones, around 90% of which appear only once. The data originate from a study of control samples from healthy donors and cancer patients. V was pared by 3 bases and J by 1 base, with 12 bases of the junction left unmatched. Germline V gives CDR1 SGDLS, CDR2 YYNGEE. This CDR3 is built from 19 residues. The specimen sequenced was blood. This sequence originates from a man aged 25-45 years in good health. The V gene is TRBV9, the J gene TRBJ2-6, with 8 bases matching TRBD2. The CDR3 DNA is TGTGCCAGCAGCGGAGTAGCGGGACCCTCCTTATCTGGGGCCAACGTCCTGACTTTC. This sequence encodes CASSGVAGPSLSGANVLTF.